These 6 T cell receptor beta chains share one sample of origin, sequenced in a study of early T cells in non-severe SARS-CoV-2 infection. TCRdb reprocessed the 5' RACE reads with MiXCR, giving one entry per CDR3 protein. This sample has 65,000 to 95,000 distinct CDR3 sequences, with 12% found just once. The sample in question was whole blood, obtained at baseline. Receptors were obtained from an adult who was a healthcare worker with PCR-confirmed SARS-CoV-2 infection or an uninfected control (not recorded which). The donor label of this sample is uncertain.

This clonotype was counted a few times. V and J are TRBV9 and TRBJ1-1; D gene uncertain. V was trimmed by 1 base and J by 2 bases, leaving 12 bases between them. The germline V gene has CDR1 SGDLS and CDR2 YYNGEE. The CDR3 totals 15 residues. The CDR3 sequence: CASSVFAGTNTEAFF. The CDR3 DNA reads TGTGCCAGCAGCGTATTCGCCGGAACAAACACTGAAGCTTTCTTT.

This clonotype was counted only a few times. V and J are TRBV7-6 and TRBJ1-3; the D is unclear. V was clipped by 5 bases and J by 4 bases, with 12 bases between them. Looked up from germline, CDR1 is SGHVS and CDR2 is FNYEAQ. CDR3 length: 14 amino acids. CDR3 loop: CASSRDTGGNTIYF. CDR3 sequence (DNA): TGTGCCAGCAGCCGAGATACTGGGGGAAACACCATATATTTT.

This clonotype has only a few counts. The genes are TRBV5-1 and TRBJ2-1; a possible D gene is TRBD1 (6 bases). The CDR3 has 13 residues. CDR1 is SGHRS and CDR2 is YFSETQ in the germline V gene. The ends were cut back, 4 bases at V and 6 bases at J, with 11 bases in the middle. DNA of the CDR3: TGCGCCAGCAGCCAGATACAGGGCAATGAGCAGTTCTTC. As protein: CASSQIQGNEQFF.

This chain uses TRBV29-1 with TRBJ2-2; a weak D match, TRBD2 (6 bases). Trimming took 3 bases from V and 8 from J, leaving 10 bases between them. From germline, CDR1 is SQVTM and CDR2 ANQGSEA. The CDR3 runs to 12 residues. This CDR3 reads CSVEEGRGELFF. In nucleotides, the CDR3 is TGCAGCGTTGAGGAGGGGCGGGGGGAGCTGTTTTTT.

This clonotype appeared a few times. CDR3 protein: CASSLGTSGYYNEQFF. DNA for the CDR3: TGTGCCAGCAGCCTAGGGACTAGCGGATATTACAATGAGCAGTTCTTC. The rearrangement joins TRBV3-1 to TRBJ2-1; TRBD2 aligns across 11 bases. The J segment lost 4 bases and the V segment lost 4 bases, leaving 6 bases of the junction unmatched. The CDR3 spans 16 residues. CDR1 LGHDT and CDR2 YNNKEL come from the germline V gene (reference sequence).

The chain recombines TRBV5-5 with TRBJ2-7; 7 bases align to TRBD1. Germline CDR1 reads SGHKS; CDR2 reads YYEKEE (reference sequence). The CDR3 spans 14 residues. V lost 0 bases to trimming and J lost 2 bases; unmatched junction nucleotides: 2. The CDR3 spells CASSLAGTAYEQYF. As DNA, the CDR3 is TGTGCCAGCAGCTTGGCCGGGACAGCCTACGAGCAGTACTTC.